The TCR beta chain under discussion was sequenced for a study of human T cells and chemical hapten exposure. This clonotype was counted a few times. Stated time point: patch test 1, 2 weeks after DPC sensitization. Described treatment: therapeutic diphenylcyclopropenone sensitization with weekly scalp DPC. TCRdb itself ran the RACE reads through MiXCR, one entry per CDR3 protein. The table has 180,000 or so distinct CDR3 sequences, roughly 15% seen once. CDR1 and CDR2 (germline): SGHTA, FQGNSA. The CDR3 is made up of 15 amino acids. Deletions cut 5 bases from V and 7 bases from J, with 18 bases between.

This rearrangement joins TRBV7-2 to TRBJ1-5; D might be TRBD1 (5 bases). The clonotype originates from a woman under 40 with alopecia areata. Some clones in this sample may be carry-over from other donors' samples. The sample here was whole blood, taken in connection with sensitization to the hapten diphenylcyclopropenone (DPC). CDR3 protein: CASSATMPGGQPQHF. The CDR3 DNA is TGTGCCAGCAGCGCAACCATGCCGGGGGGACAGCCCCAGCATTTT. The whole variable domain, remainder taken from reference TRBV7-2 and TRBJ1-5, is GAGVSQSPSNKVTEKGKDVELRCDPISGHTALYWYRQSLGQGLEFLIYFQGNSAPDKSGLPSDRFSAERTGGSVSTLTIQRTQQEDSAVYLCASSATMPGGQPQHFGDGTRLSIL.